A single sample is the source of the 26 T cell receptor beta chains below, sequenced in a study of glioma-infiltrating T cells after dendritic cell vaccination (dated by TCRdb to the mid-2010s). The sample's time point label is to be understood as: after dendritic cell vaccination, including at tumor progression/relapse. The protocol used for the library was the immunoSEQ multiplex PCR assay. Drawn from immuneACCESS, this table holds only the in-frame rearrangements with V and J called that TCRdb kept. Clones are partly lost; checked studies trace under half to an unresolved V gene and leave the rest unexplained. The sample table shows 75,000 to 85,000 clones, and over 75% are seen once. The top ten constitute 2% to 2.5% of the sample. Sequenced material: blood, taken after dendritic cell vaccination. The receptor set was obtained from a human donor with glioblastoma.

This clone was detected a few times. V and J are TRBV2 and TRBJ1-1; D may be TRBD1 (5 bases). The V end was cut by 3 bases, the J end by 6 bases, with 17 bases between. This CDR3 has 15 residues. Germline V CDR1 and CDR2: SNHLY, FYNNEI. The CDR3 sequence: CASSDWGDGYPEAFF. DNA of the CDR3: TGTGCCAGCAGTGATTGGGGGGACGGGTATCCTGAAGCTTTCTTT. Full variable domain (missing parts from reference TRBV2 and TRBJ1-1): EPEVTQTPSHQVTQMGQEVILRCVPISNHLYFYWYRQILGQKVEFLVSFYNNEISEKSEIFDDQFSVERPDGSNFTLKIRSTKLEDSAMYFCASSDWGDGYPEAFFGQGTRLTVV.

The chain employs TRBV30 and TRBJ1-2; the D gene is possibly TRBD1 (6 bases). Trimming pared 0 bases from V and 2 bases from J, leaving 10 bases between. The CDR3 extends over 14 amino acids. The germline gives CDR1 GTSNPN, CDR2 SVGIG (reference sequence). The chain's CDR3 is CAWSVQTGNYGYTF. In nucleotides, the CDR3 is TGTGCCTGGAGTGTCCAGACAGGAAACTATGGCTACACCTTC. Supplemented by reference TRBV30 and TRBJ1-2, the full variable domain reads SQTIHQWPATLVQPVGSPLSLECTVEGTSNPNLYWYRQAAGRGLQLLFYSVGIGQISSEVPQNLSASRPQDRQFILSSKKLLLSDSGFYLCAWSVQTGNYGYTFGSGTRLTVV.

This rearrangement joins TRBV5-4 to TRBJ1-2; D is unresolved. Germline CDR1 and CDR2: SGHNT and YYREEE (reference sequence). Trimming stripped 0 bases from V and 0 bases from J, with 6 bases between. The CDR3 loop spans 14 amino acids. The chain's CDR3 is CASSLDSTNYGYTF. For the CDR3, the DNA is TGTGCCAGCAGCTTGGACAGTACTAACTATGGCTACACCTTC.

The chain employs TRBV10-3 and TRBJ1-2; 8 bases are shared with TRBD1. This CDR3 spans 13 amino acids. Germline V lookup: CDR1 ENHRY, CDR2 SYGVKD. Trimming removed 2 bases from V and 8 bases from J; junction bases left unmatched: 4. The CDR3 DNA sequence: TGTGCCATCAGTGAGAGGCCAGGGGGCGGCTACACCTTC. This codes for CAISERPGGGYTF.

Concerning this clone itself: Its ends do not fully match the called genes, so a read error is possible. The rearrangement uses TRBV5-1 and TRBJ2-3; a possible D gene is TRBD1 (5 bases). From germline, CDR1 is SGHRS and CDR2 YFSETQ. The length of the CDR3 is 15 residues. The chain's CDR3 is CASRLQGSETDTQYF. CDR3 nucleotide sequence: TGCGCCAGCCGCTTGCAGGGATCAGAGACAGATACGCAGTATTTT. Full variable domain (remainder filled in from reference TRBV5-1 and TRBJ2-3): KAGVTQTPRYLIKTRGQQVTLSCSPISGHRSVSWYQQTPGQGLQFLFEYFSETQRNKGNFPGRFSGRQFSNSRSEMNVSTLELGDSALYLCASRLQGSETDTQYFGPGTRLTVL.

This clone has a handful of counts. The chain is built from TRBV2 and TRBJ2-2; D remains unclear. CDR3 size: 15 residues. Germline CDR1 is SNHLY and CDR2 is FYNNEI. V was trimmed by 9 bases and J by 3 bases, leaving 17 bases between them. The CDR3: CASRPTTLHTGELFF. In DNA, the CDR3 is TGTGCCAGTCGCCCTACGACTTTACACACCGGGGAGCTGTTTTTT.

The sample holds a few counts of this clone. The genes are TRBV28 and TRBJ2-1; D call uncertain. The germline CDR1 and CDR2 sequences are MDHEN and SYDVKM. This CDR3 contains 13 residues. The ends were cut back, 1 base at V and 9 bases at J, with 10 bases in the middle. CDR3 DNA: TGTGCCAGCAGTTTATACCTTACATTTGAGCAGTTCTTC. Amino acid sequence: CASSLYLTFEQFF.

The J gene is TRBJ2-2, the V gene TRBV7-6; D perhaps matches TRBD2 (6 bases). CDR1 and CDR2 (germline): SGHVS, FNYEAQ. The CDR3 spans 15 residues. Trimming stripped 5 bases from V and 3 bases from J, with 13 bases between. The DNA of the CDR3 is TGTGCCAGCAGCCCACGTAGCGGCCACACCGGGGAGCTGTTTTTT. Residues: CASSPRSGHTGELFF.

This chain joins TRBV28 and TRBJ2-3; TRBD1 might be the D (7 bases). This CDR3 has 15 amino acids. The V gene's germline CDR1 is MDHEN and CDR2 SYDVKM. Trimming removed 3 bases from V and 1 base from J, with 11 bases in between. The CDR3 nucleotides read TGTGCCAGCAGTTTCAGGGGGGCCGGCACAGATACGCAGTATTTT. Translated: CASSFRGAGTDTQYF.

J is TRBJ1-1 and V is TRBV2; D unresolved. There are 18 residues in the CDR3. Deletions cut 1 base from V and 0 bases from J, with 18 bases between. Germline assignment: CDR1 SNHLY and CDR2 FYNNEI. CDR3 protein: CASSEGVGLTGLNTEAFF. Here the CDR3 DNA reads TGTGCCAGCAGTGAAGGGGTGGGTCTTACGGGTTTGAACACTGAAGCTTTCTTT.

This CDR3 reads CASSVQGPTPEAFF. The CDR3 DNA reads TGTGCCAGCAGCGTACAGGGGCCGACCCCCGAAGCTTTCTTT. The chain is built from TRBV9 and TRBJ1-1; TRBD1 is a possible D gene (6 bases). The germline V gene encodes CDR1 SGDLS and CDR2 YYNGEE. This CDR3 contains 14 residues. V lost 1 base and J 8 bases, leaving 15 bases between the germline ends.

The chain uses TRBV19 and TRBJ2-1, with D possibly matching TRBD2 (5 bases). CDR3 length: 14 residues. Germline CDR1 is LNHDA and CDR2 is SQIVND (reference sequence). V lost 6 bases to trimming and J lost 6 bases, with 15 bases between them. CDR3 residues: CASRGSSTGNEQFF. The CDR3 DNA reads as TGTGCCAGTAGAGGGAGTTCCACCGGCAATGAGCAGTTCTTC.

CDR3 region: CASSLQSTGELFF. The CDR3 coding sequence is TGTGCCAGCAGTTTACAGAGCACCGGGGAGCTGTTTTTT. This chain connects TRBV5-4 to TRBJ2-2, with D unresolved. Germline CDR1 SGHNT, CDR2 YYREEE (reference sequence). The V end lost 5 bases, the J end lost 4 bases, and 9 bases lay between the germline ends. The CDR3 is 13 residues long. Drawing the rest from reference TRBV5-4 and TRBJ2-2, the complete variable domain is ETGVTQSPTHLIKTRGQQVTLRCSSQSGHNTVSWYQQALGQGPQFIFQYYREEENGRGNFPPRFSGLQFPNYSSELNVNALELDDSALYLCASSLQSTGELFFGEGSRLTVL.

V and J are TRBV5-4 and TRBJ2-7, with D possibly matching TRBD2 (6 bases). From germline, CDR1 is SGHNT and CDR2 YYREEE (reference sequence). V was trimmed by 3 bases and J by 5 bases, leaving 9 bases between them. The length of the CDR3 is 12 residues. The CDR3 bases are TGTGCCAGCAGCTCCAGGGAGGACGAGCAGTACTTC. Amino acid sequence: CASSSREDEQYF.

The rearrangement uses TRBV9 and TRBJ2-7; TRBD2 matches at 7 bases. Looked up from germline, CDR1 is SGDLS and CDR2 is YYNGEE. Unmatched junction bases numbered 16, after V lost 3 bases and J lost 4 bases. This CDR3 region has 17 residues. This CDR3 reads CASSAEGRESTEYEQYF. The CDR3 DNA sequence: TGTGCCAGCAGCGCCGAGGGGCGGGAGAGTACTGAGTACGAGCAGTACTTC.

The DNA for the CDR3 is TGTGCCAGTAGCCCCGGGGACAGCCTAGGGGGGGCCAACGTCCTGACTTTC. Amino acids: CASSPGDSLGGANVLTF. The rearrangement links TRBV19 to TRBJ2-6, with 7 bases that match TRBD1. The germline gives CDR1 LNHDA, CDR2 SQIVND (reference sequence). The V segment lost 6 bases and the J segment 4 bases; nucleotides outside the gene matches: 12. The CDR3 has 17 amino acids.

V usage is TRBV7-9 and J usage is TRBJ2-6; 8 bases are a match to TRBD1. The germline CDR1 and CDR2 sequences are SEHNR and FQNEAQ (reference sequence). After removal of 4 bases from V and 3 bases from J, the junction contained 5 bases not matched to a gene. The CDR3 runs to 16 residues. In nucleotides, the CDR3 is TGTGCCAGCAGCTCATACAGGGGGTATGGGGCCAACGTCCTGACTTTC. It translates to CASSSYRGYGANVLTF.

The CDR3 here is CASSLMRDTQYF. As DNA, the CDR3 is TGTGCCAGCAGCTTGATGAGAGATACGCAGTATTTT. The chain joins TRBV5-6 to TRBJ2-3; D not resolved. The length of the CDR3 is 12 residues. Per the germline V gene, CDR1 is SGHDT and CDR2 is YYEEEE. Trimming pared 1 base from V and 5 bases from J, leaving 5 bases between.

The chain joins TRBV5-1 to TRBJ2-3; 11 bases line up with TRBD2. The CDR3 loop spans 15 amino acids. J was trimmed by 4 bases and V by 1 base; bases with no gene match: 2. CDR1 SGHRS and CDR2 YFSETQ come from the germline V gene. This CDR3 reads CASSLMTSGADTQYF. CDR3 bases: TGCGCCAGCAGCTTGATGACTAGCGGGGCAGATACGCAGTATTTT.

This rearrangement joins TRBV11-1 to TRBJ2-7, with D perhaps TRBD2 (5 bases). CDR1 and CDR2 from the germline V gene are SGHAT and FQDESV (reference sequence). V lost 5 bases to trimming and J lost 1 base, with 15 bases between them. CDR3 size: 15 residues. CDR3 bases: TGTGCCAGCAGCCCCGGACTTACTCTTTCCTACGAGCAGTACTTC. Translated: CASSPGLTLSYEQYF.

The chain employs TRBV11-2 and TRBJ2-7, with 9 bases identical to TRBD1. Germline V gives CDR1 SGHAT, CDR2 FQNNGV. J gave up 2 bases and V 1 base, and 9 bases lay outside the gene matches. This CDR3 comprises 17 residues. The chain's CDR3 is CASSLGIGTGPTYEQYF. The CDR3 coding sequence is TGTGCCAGCAGCTTAGGAATCGGGACAGGGCCAACCTACGAGCAGTACTTC.

This chain connects TRBV7-9 to TRBJ1-4; D call uncertain. The germline gives CDR1 SEHNR, CDR2 FQNEAQ (reference sequence). V lost 5 bases and J lost 5, with 12 bases in between. The CDR3 runs 14 residues. CDR3 region: CASSPLGLNEKLFF. The DNA for the CDR3 is TGTGCCAGCAGCCCCCTGGGCTTAAATGAAAAACTGTTTTTT.

V usage is TRBV7-6 and J usage is TRBJ2-2; 9 bases map to TRBD1. V lost 5 bases, J lost 4 bases, and 5 bases stayed unmatched. The germline CDR1 and CDR2 sequences are SGHVS and FNYEAQ. The CDR3 has 15 residues. CDR3 loop: CASSVRTGVTGELFF. CDR3 sequence (DNA): TGTGCCAGCAGCGTCAGGACAGGGGTCACCGGGGAGCTGTTTTTT.

The V call is TRBV5-4, the J call TRBJ2-7; 7 bases match TRBD1. The CDR3 covers 16 residues. Unmatched junction bases numbered 9, after V lost 0 bases and J lost 3 bases. Germline lookup yields CDR1 SGHNT and CDR2 YYREEE (reference sequence). The CDR3 here is CASSLAGGTGGYEQYF. CDR3 DNA: TGTGCCAGCAGCTTGGCAGGGGGAACGGGCGGCTACGAGCAGTACTTC.

J is TRBJ1-1 and V is TRBV7-9; D perhaps matches TRBD1 (5 bases). The CDR3 totals 15 residues. Germline values: CDR1 SEHNR, CDR2 FQNEAQ (reference sequence). The ends were cut back, 3 bases at V and 1 base at J, with 12 bases in the middle. The chain's CDR3 is CASSLEGRPNTEAFF. The CDR3 DNA reads TGTGCCAGCAGCTTGGAGGGACGGCCGAACACTGAAGCTTTCTTT.

The chain is built from TRBV5-1 and TRBJ1-4; 10 bases match TRBD1. This CDR3 comprises 15 residues. V trimming: 0 bases; J trimming: 7 bases; junction bases outside the gene matches: 3. Per germline, CDR1 SGHRS and CDR2 YFSETQ. CDR3 residues: CASSLEGTGAEKLFF. In DNA form, the CDR3 reads TGCGCCAGCAGCTTGGAAGGGACAGGGGCTGAAAAACTGTTTTTT.